The 19 T cell receptor beta chains listed next were all sequenced from one sample in a study of T cells in Graves' hyperthyroidism and ophthalmopathy. Authors of the study amplified TCR beta CDR3 regions from RNA transcripts. HTBI primers were used for first-round RT-PCR of the TCR CDR3. Using its own MiXCR run on the multiplex PCR reads, TCRdb lists one record per CDR3 protein. The sample comprises around 300,000 distinct CDR3 sequences, around 15% of which are singletons, and 30% to 35% rests with the top ten. The sequencing sample was made of blood. The receptors shown here come from a woman between 45 and 60 years old with Graves' hyperthyroidism that later progressed to Graves' ophthalmopathy.

This clonotype was detected many times. The genes are TRBV28 and TRBJ2-7, with D possibly called TRBD1 or TRBD2 (5 bases each). There are 16 residues in the CDR3. The germline V and J ends were trimmed by 2 bases and 4 bases, with 18 bases remaining between them. Germline values: CDR1 MDHEN, CDR2 SYDVKM. CDR3 residues: CASSLLGPPETYEQYF. The CDR3 bases are TGTGCCAGCAGTTTACTGGGACCACCCGAGACTTACGAGCAGTACTTC. The complete variable domain, with remaining parts taken from reference TRBV28 and TRBJ2-7, reads DVKVTQSSRYLVKRTGEKVFLECVQDMDHENMFWYRQDPGLGLRLIYFSYDVKMKEKGDIPEGYSVSREKKERFSLILESASTNQTSMYLCASSLLGPPETYEQYFGPGTRLTVT.

About this clonotype itself: It may be a read error: a sequence one base away is much more abundant. V and J are TRBV7-9 and TRBJ1-1; possibly TRBD1 for D (5 bases). V lost 10 bases and J 0 bases, leaving 18 bases between the germline ends. CDR1 is SEHNR and CDR2 is FQNEAQ in the germline V gene (reference sequence). CDR3 length equals 15 residues. The CDR3 nucleotides are TGTGCCACCAAAGGGGAGTTGTTCCTGAACACTGAAGCTTTCTTT. Translated, it gives CATKGELFLNTEAFF. The full variable domain, in which reference TRBV7-9 and TRBJ1-1 provide the parts outside the CDR3, is DTGVSQNPRHKITKRGQNVTFRCDPISEHNRLYWYRQTLGQGPEFLTYFQNEAQLEKSRLLSDRFSAERPKGSFSTLEIQRTEQGDSAMYLCATKGELFLNTEAFFGQGTRLTVV.

The chain couples TRBV6-1 to TRBJ2-1, with 7 positions matching TRBD2. CDR3 size: 13 residues. The V gene end was trimmed by 5 bases and the J gene end by 9 bases; junction bases not matched to a gene: 7. CDR1 is MNHNS, CDR2 SASEGT, per germline. CDR3 in amino acids: CASSSEGGREQFF. For the CDR3, the DNA is TGTGCCAGCAGTAGTGAGGGAGGGCGTGAGCAGTTCTTC.

This clonotype showed up many times. The gene calls are TRBV28 and TRBJ1-4; D call uncertain. The CDR3 runs 15 residues. Deletions cut 2 bases from V and 0 bases from J, with 7 bases between. Germline CDR1 is MDHEN and CDR2 is SYDVKM. CDR3 residues: CASSLLGPTNEKLFF. CDR3 sequence (DNA): TGTGCCAGCAGTTTACTCGGACCAACTAATGAAAAACTGTTTTTT.

This clonotype appeared a few times. J is TRBJ1-2 and V is TRBV5-1, with a tentative D call TRBD1 (6 bases). The germline CDR1 and CDR2 sequences are SGHRS and YFSETQ. CDR3 length equals 15 residues. Trimming pared 0 bases from V and 6 bases from J, leaving 15 bases between. The CDR3 loop reads CASSLGTGFINGYTF. DNA for the CDR3: TGCGCCAGCAGCTTGGGTACAGGGTTTATTAATGGCTACACCTTC.

This clonotype was picked up many times. The gene calls are TRBV6-5 and TRBJ2-7; D may be TRBD1 (5 bases). V lost 0 bases, J lost 6 bases, and 12 bases lay in between. The V gene's germline CDR1 is MNHEY and CDR2 SVGAGI. There are 14 residues in the CDR3. The CDR3 protein is CASSYSGPYGEQYF. The CDR3 region has the DNA TGTGCCAGCAGTTACTCGGGGCCGTACGGCGAGCAGTACTTC.

This clonotype came up a few times. The chain carries TRBV29-1 and TRBJ2-1; D call uncertain. The CDR3 sequence is 14 residues long. V was cut by 7 bases and J by 4 bases, with 17 bases left in between. The germline CDR1 and CDR2 sequences are SQVTM and ANQGSEA. CDR3 loop: CSAPWGTEYNEQFF. CDR3 in DNA: TGCAGCGCCCCGTGGGGTACCGAATACAATGAGCAGTTCTTC.

In its sample, this clonotype was seen many times. The chain is built from TRBV18 and TRBJ1-1; a possible D gene is TRBD1 (5 bases). The CDR3 runs to 14 residues. V lost 3 bases to trimming and J lost 4 bases, with 12 bases between them. Germline loops: CDR1 KGHSH, CDR2 LQKENI. The CDR3 is CASSPLGVGTEAFF. For the CDR3, the DNA is TGTGCCAGCTCACCTCTAGGGGTAGGCACTGAAGCTTTCTTT.

This clonotype was seen repeatedly, ten times or more. This rearrangement joins TRBV20-1 to TRBJ2-3; D might be TRBD1 or TRBD2, each matching 5 bases. This CDR3 comprises 15 residues. V was shortened by 3 bases and J by 2 bases, with 15 bases between the two germline ends. The V gene's germline CDR1 is DFQATT and CDR2 SNEGSKA (reference sequence). The CDR3 spells CSARGTAYPTDTQYF. The CDR3 DNA sequence: TGCAGTGCTAGGGGGACGGCATACCCCACAGATACGCAGTATTTT.

The sample holds many counts of this clonotype. The chain employs TRBV7-9 and TRBJ2-1; 9 nucleotides match TRBD2. V lost 2 bases and J lost 6; bases outside the gene matches: 8. Per the germline V gene, CDR1 is SEHNR and CDR2 is FQNEAQ (reference sequence). There are 16 residues in the CDR3. For the CDR3, the DNA is TGTGCCAGCAGCTTATGGACGGCTAGCGGGGCCAATGAGCAGTTCTTC. Translating it yields CASSLWTASGANEQFF.

This clonotype was detected many times. This chain joins TRBV28 and TRBJ1-6; D gene ambiguous. CDR3 length: 14 amino acids. The V and J ends lost 6 bases and 5 bases respectively, with 11 bases between them. Germline loops: CDR1 MDHEN, CDR2 SYDVKM. Here the CDR3 reads CASSLQTNNSPLHF. The CDR3, as DNA: TGTGCCAGCAGCCTACAGACTAATAATTCACCCCTCCACTTT.

This clonotype has ten or more counts. The J gene is TRBJ1-2, the V gene TRBV7-9; TRBD1 agrees at 9 bases. Germline CDR1 is SEHNR and CDR2 is FQNEAQ (reference sequence). With 7 bases clipped from V and 8 bases from J, the junction kept 8 bases outside the gene matches. The CDR3 is made up of 13 amino acids. The CDR3 here is CASNTLGQGGYTF. DNA for the CDR3: TGTGCCAGCAATACTCTTGGACAGGGGGGCTACACCTTC.

This clonotype was observed many times. The V call is TRBV30, the J call TRBJ2-5; the match to TRBD1 covers 7 bases. The CDR3 totals 15 residues. Germline V gene lookup returns CDR1 GTSNPN and CDR2 SVGIG (reference sequence). Trimming removed 2 bases from V and 5 bases from J; junction bases left unmatched: 11. The CDR3 DNA sequence: TGTGCCTGGAGTTTAGGACAGGCCCTTCGGGAGACCCAGTACTTC. Translation: CAWSLGQALRETQYF.

This clonotype came up many times. As DNA, the CDR3 is TGTGCCAGCAGCTTAATTCGGGGGACAAACTATGGCTACACCTTC. This translates into CASSLIRGTNYGYTF. V gene TRBV7-2 combines with J gene TRBJ1-2, with D possibly matching TRBD1 (6 bases). The V end lost 2 bases, the J end lost 2 bases, and 12 bases lay between the germline ends. The CDR3 is 15 residues long. CDR1 is SGHTA, CDR2 FQGNSA, per germline. Full variable domain (remainder filled in from reference TRBV7-2 and TRBJ1-2): GAGVSQSPSNKVTEKGKDVELRCDPISGHTALYWYRQSLGQGLEFLIYFQGNSAPDKSGLPSDRFSAERTGGSVSTLTIQRTQQEDSAVYLCASSLIRGTNYGYTFGSGTRLTVV.

The chain uses TRBV6-5 and TRBJ2-3; 12 bases align to TRBD2. Germline V gene data show CDR1 as MNHEY and CDR2 as SVGAGI. The CDR3 covers 18 residues. The ends lost 2 bases at V and 7 bases at J; junction bases unmatched: 13. CDR3 residues: CASSYPSGLAGGPNTQYF. The DNA of the CDR3 is TGTGCCAGCAGTTACCCCTCTGGTCTAGCGGGAGGGCCGAATACGCAGTATTTT.

There are many counts of this clonotype. The chain carries TRBV7-9 and TRBJ2-7; either TRBD1 or TRBD2 may supply D (5 bases each). The ends were cut back, 5 bases at V and 1 base at J, with 12 bases in the middle. Germline assignment: CDR1 SEHNR and CDR2 FQNEAQ (reference sequence). This CDR3 has 14 residues. CDR3 sequence: CASSRDGNSYEQYF. CDR3 coding DNA: TGTGCCAGCAGCCGGGACGGTAATTCCTACGAGCAGTACTTC.

In this sample, this clonotype turned up a few times. Germline is not matched at one junction end, which may reflect a read error. The chain is built from TRBV6-5 and TRBJ1-3, with D perhaps TRBD1 (6 bases). Germline V lookup: CDR1 MNHEY, CDR2 SVGAGI. The length of the CDR3 is 14 residues. The CDR3 DNA sequence: TGTGCCAGCAGTTTGTCAGGGGCTGGGAACACCATATATTTT. Translating gives CASSLSGAGNTIYF.

The rearrangement links TRBV5-1 to TRBJ2-2, with 9 nucleotides matching TRBD1. The V and J ends lost 5 bases and 4 bases, in that order; junction bases with no gene match: 6. This CDR3 spans 15 amino acids. Germline CDR1 is SGHRS and CDR2 is YFSETQ. CDR3 bases: TGCGCCAGCAGAGAGACAGGGGGGTTCACCGGGGAGCTGTTTTTT. Its protein product is CASRETGGFTGELFF.

This clonotype was detected many times. V and J are TRBV28 and TRBJ1-3, with no clear D. The germline gives CDR1 MDHEN, CDR2 SYDVKM. V lost 6 bases and J lost 2, with 11 bases in between. This CDR3 has 14 residues. The CDR3 region has the DNA TGTGCCAGCAGATCCGGATGGACTGGAAACACCATATATTTT. It yields the protein CASRSGWTGNTIYF.